A single T cell receptor beta chain is shown here with its context. Its antigen is not yet known. Qualities for individual bases were not recorded, and no much larger clone is one base off. Donors were healthy HIV-negative adults with no recently reported acute infections or vaccinations. Every donor was a Caucasian adult living in Nashville, Tennessee, USA. CD4+ T cells were enriched by magnetic negative selection; naive cells were then positively selected on CD45RA, and the negative fraction formed the memory subset. After blood collection by leukapheresis, PBMCs were isolated using Ficoll-Histopaque density gradient centrifugation and then cryopreserved in the vapor phase of liquid nitrogen. Analytical flow cytometry was used to check the purity and quantity of every magnetically sorted T cell population. Each sorted fraction had its genomic DNA isolated and then quantified by UV absorbance on a Nanodrop 2000c.

These data come from a study of shared clonotypes between healthy human individuals (dated by TCRdb to the early 2020s). Turning to the overall study: The cohort comprised a couple of women and a few men aged 18 to 49 years. Different laboratories and diverse techniques were used to prepare libraries and sequence TCR repertoires, to increase sequencing depth and limit assay-specific biases. To estimate repertoire size and how much clonotype sharing occurs between individuals, the study deeply sequenced the blood TCR repertoires of five healthy adults. For each donor, CD4 naive and CD4 memory were each given three plates, CD8 naive was given two plates, and CD8 memory was given one plate. Leukapheresis yielded between about 0.8 and 9.5 billion PBMCs per donor. Findings and caveats that apply to the study as a whole: Only blood was sampled, and tissue TCR repertoires likely differ from those in blood. Larger estimated clonotype richness was generally found for naive subsets than for memory subsets. Even with the large sequencing depth, rarefaction of the sorted-subset datasets indicated that sequencing was incomplete. Pairwise subsampling led to the expectation that sequencing depth would affect the degree of clonotype sharing among donors. Compared with non-shared clonotypes, the clonotypes found in all four sorted-subset donors had higher generation probabilities. The small number of donors limited the genetic and exposure-history diversity represented. Across a few donors, about 4.5% of naive CD4, roughly 3.5% of naive CD8, roughly 2.3% of memory CD4, and under 0.45% of memory CD8 clonotypes were shared.

The germline ends are 12 bases apart after V is trimmed by 3 bases and J by 4 bases. The germline V gene sets CDR1 to MRHNA and CDR2 to SNTAGT. From the cysteine up to the phenylalanine, the CDR3 has a length of 15 residues. Kept here is only the CDR3 DNA, which spans 45 bases and is read in frame from base 1. Using the deep immunoSEQ assay, TCR CDR3 regions were amplified from genomic DNA by multiplex PCR. For each cell subset, the extracted genomic DNA was distributed evenly across all wells of several immunoSEQ 96-well plates, and each plate served as one replicate. For sorted subsets, roughly 190 ng of genomic DNA, equivalent to roughly 30,000 T cell genomes, went into each replicate PCR. Purified libraries were quantified with a Qubit 3.0 fluorometer, sized on a Bioanalyzer 2100, and re-quantified with the KAPA Library Quantification kit. Every immunoSEQ 96-well plate was sequenced on a dedicated single-read 150-cycle Illumina NextSeq 550 flow cell. The original pipeline was this. The immunoSEQ output contained only junctional sequences without quality scores, so filtering could not match that applied to full-length reads. To assign V/J genes and CDR3, sequences were annotated using PyIR, a Python wrapper for IgBLAST v1.9, with IMGT germline references. Reads were removed for weak V/J assignments (E-value above 1e-6), missing CDR3, stop codons, out-of-frame junctions, or ambiguous translated residues. V3J clonotypes were defined as sequences sharing an identical inferred V gene, J gene, and CDR3 amino acid sequence. To compute the percentage overlap between repertoires, the number of shared unique clonotypes was divided by the size of the smaller repertoire. RTK rarefaction, the Chao1 estimator, and Recon v2.1 estimates of unobserved clonotypes were used to assess repertoire richness. For all TCRbeta clonotypes obtained by the gDNA method from a few donors, generation probabilities were computed with OLGA. TCRdb provides this immuneACCESS table in a form limited to in-frame rearrangements. Some clones are lacking; in checked studies, under half of them reflect an unresolved V gene, and why the rest are absent is not known. Clone size and V and J calls were adopted from that table, with D and trimming inferred from the DNA. A total of approximately 500,000 clones appear in this sample, 90% to 96% of them only once. The ten largest clonotypes hold about 0.057% of the sample.

This sequence was found in a woman aged 25 to 39 in good health. The rearrangement combines TRBV6-4 with TRBJ1-4; 5 matching bases give a weak D call of TRBD1. The material sequenced was naive CD4+ T cells sorted from blood. The sample's cell subset or site label is to be understood as: CD45RA+ positively selected. In nucleotides, the sequence is TGTGCCAGCAGTGAAATGGGGCTTGGTAATGAAAAACTGTTTTTT. This gives the protein CASSEMGLGNEKLFF.